Listed here are 30 T cell receptor beta chains from one sample, sequenced in a study of blood T cell repertoires in COVID-19. TCRdb's copy holds only in-frame clones and misses some; the assay was immunoSEQ multiplex PCR. The repertoire holds under 550,000 clones, with roughly 90% as singletons. Sequencing was carried out using peripheral blood. These receptors all stem from a man aged 18 to 30 with COVID-19, enrolled during active disease.

This chain links TRBV10-2 with TRBJ1-4; D not certain. Germline V CDR1 and CDR2: WSHSY, SAAADI. The CDR3 consists of 12 residues. With 3 bases removed from V and 10 bases from J, the gap between germline ends came to 9 bases. In nucleotides, the CDR3 is TGCGCCAGCAGTGACCAGGTATCAAAACTGTTTTTT. This sequence encodes CASSDQVSKLFF.

This chain uses TRBV12-3 or TRBV12-4 with TRBJ2-1; TRBD2 matches at 10 bases. V trimming: 6 bases; J trimming: 7 bases; junction bases outside the gene matches: 3. The CDR3 is 13 residues long. The CDR3 spells CASRRTSGNEQFF. The CDR3 coding sequence is TGTGCCAGCAGGAGGACTAGCGGAAATGAGCAGTTCTTC.

V gene TRBV6-5 combines with J gene TRBJ2-7; 12 nucleotides line up with TRBD2. Germline CDR1 and CDR2: MNHEY and SVGAGI. V trimming: 4 bases; J trimming: 3 bases; junction bases outside the gene matches: 7. This CDR3 region has 16 residues. CDR3 nucleotide sequence: TGTGCCAGCAGTTCATCTAGCGGGGGGGCCTACTACGAGCAGTACTTC. The encoded protein is CASSSSSGGAYYEQYF.

The rearrangement joins TRBV3-1 (or the pseudogene TRBV3-2) to TRBJ2-4; 8 positions agree with TRBD2. After removal of 2 bases from V and 6 bases from J, the junction contained 12 bases not matched to a gene. CDR3 size: 17 residues. CDR1 is LGHDT, CDR2 YNNKEL, per germline (reference sequence). In nucleotides, the CDR3 is TGTGCCAGCAGCCAACACGGGGCGGGGGGCACGGTAAACATTCAGTACTTC. It specifies CASSQHGAGGTVNIQYF.

The chain uses TRBV14 and TRBJ1-6, with 8 bases fitting TRBD1. J lost 14 bases, V lost 5 bases, and 14 bases had no gene match. Looked up from germline, CDR1 is SGHDN and CDR2 is FVKESK. The CDR3 is 15 amino acids. The CDR3 spells CASSSVIGQGSALHF. The CDR3 DNA sequence: TGTGCCAGCAGCTCGGTCATCGGACAGGGATCGGCCCTCCACTTT.

The chain has TRBV19 and TRBJ1-5; TRBD1 is a possible D gene (5 bases). There are 12 residues in the CDR3. The germline V gene has CDR1 LNHDA and CDR2 SQIVND (reference sequence). Trimming took 7 bases from V and 6 from J, leaving 10 bases between them. The CDR3 DNA sequence: TGTGCCAGTAAGTGGGGCGGTCAGCCCCAGCATTTT. Translation gives CASKWGGQPQHF. The full variable domain, completed using reference TRBV19 and TRBJ1-5, is DGGITQSPKYLFRKEGQNVTLSCEQNLNHDAMYWYRQDPGQGLRLIYYSQIVNDFQKGDIAEGYSVSREKKESFPLTVTSAQKNPTAFYLCASKWGGQPQHFGDGTRLSIL.

Turning to this clone: The same CDR3 is also encoded by other DNA sequences in this sample. This chain connects TRBV18 to TRBJ1-6; 9 bases are a match to TRBD1. Looked up from germline, CDR1 is KGHSH and CDR2 is LQKENI. The CDR3 consists of 14 residues. V trimming: 3 bases; J trimming: 7 bases; junction bases outside the gene matches: 1. The CDR3: CASSPGTGNSPLHF. CDR3 nucleotides: TGTGCCAGCTCACCCGGGACAGGGAATTCACCCCTCCACTTT. The entire variable domain, with the rest obtained from reference TRBV18 and TRBJ1-6, is as follows: NAGVMQNPRHLVRRRGQEARLRCSPMKGHSHVYWYRQLPEEGLKFMVYLQKENIIDESGMPKERFSAEFPKEGPSILRIQQVVRGDSAAYFCASSPGTGNSPLHFGNGTRLTVT.

The chain carries TRBV5-1 and TRBJ2-7; weak D call: TRBD1 (6 bases). The germline CDR1 and CDR2 sequences are SGHRS and YFSETQ. V lost 2 bases and J lost 1, with 16 bases in between. The CDR3 has 16 amino acids. This CDR3 is CASSFLDRTGSYEQYF. The DNA for the CDR3 is TGCGCCAGCAGCTTTCTGGACAGAACGGGTTCCTACGAGCAGTACTTC.

V and J are TRBV18 and TRBJ1-5; 7 nucleotides agree with TRBD1. This CDR3 contains 14 residues. Germline V gene lookup returns CDR1 KGHSH and CDR2 LQKENI. V dropped 6 bases and J dropped 3; count of bases not matched to a gene: 5. CDR3 sequence (DNA): TGTGCCAGCTCCCACGGGACAGACAATCAGCCCCAGCATTTT. Protein: CASSHGTDNQPQHF.

The chain uses TRBV30 and TRBJ1-1, with D maybe TRBD1 (6 bases). The CDR3 runs 15 residues. V lost 1 base and J 2 bases, leaving 14 bases between the germline ends. The germline V gene has CDR1 GTSNPN and CDR2 SVGIG (reference sequence). The CDR3 DNA reads TGTGCCTGGAGTGAAGGGGGACGGCCCAACACTGAAGCTTTCTTT. This gives the protein CAWSEGGRPNTEAFF.

With respect to this clone: This sample includes further DNA sequences coding for the same CDR3. The chain carries TRBV30 and TRBJ1-6, with D possibly TRBD1 on 5 matching bases. V was pared by 2 bases and J by 7 bases, with 12 bases between. The germline CDR1 and CDR2 sequences are GTSNPN and SVGIG (reference sequence). The CDR3 is made up of 14 amino acids. CDR3 DNA sequence: TGTGCCTGGAGTAGCGGGACGGGGAATTCACCCCTCCACTTT. Protein product: CAWSSGTGNSPLHF.

DNA of the CDR3: TGTGCCAGCAACCCTACCGCGGGTTATACTGAAGCTTTCTTT. As protein: CASNPTAGYTEAFF. This chain links TRBV5-4 with TRBJ1-1; D is uncertain. Germline lookup yields CDR1 SGHNT and CDR2 YYREEE (reference sequence). CDR3 length: 14 residues. With 6 bases removed from V and 5 bases from J, the gap between germline ends came to 17 bases. The complete variable domain, with remaining parts taken from reference TRBV5-4 and TRBJ1-1, reads ETGVTQSPTHLIKTRGQQVTLRCSSQSGHNTVSWYQQALGQGPQFIFQYYREEENGRGNFPPRFSGLQFPNYSSELNVNALELDDSALYLCASNPTAGYTEAFFGQGTRLTVV.

The chain carries TRBV6-6 and TRBJ1-6; perhaps TRBD1 as D (5 bases). Trimming pared 5 bases from V and 3 bases from J, leaving 17 bases between. The CDR3 loop spans 17 amino acids. Germline V gene data show CDR1 as MNHNY and CDR2 as SVGAGI (reference sequence). CDR3 loop: CASSPTAPEDYNSPLHF. The CDR3 nucleotides read TGTGCCAGCAGTCCGACAGCTCCTGAAGACTATAATTCACCCCTCCACTTT.

The chain has TRBV5-8 and TRBJ2-1, with 9 bases that match TRBD1. This CDR3 comprises 16 residues. Trimming at V came to 4 bases and at J to 5 bases, leaving 10 bases not matched to a gene. The germline V gene has CDR1 SGHTS and CDR2 YDEGEE. CDR3 region: CASSGITGGQDNEQFF. The DNA of the CDR3 is TGTGCCAGCAGCGGAATTACAGGGGGCCAGGACAATGAGCAGTTCTTC.

This clone was seen only once. The rearrangement uses TRBV12-3 or TRBV12-4 and TRBJ2-1; 9 bases are shared with TRBD2. The length of the CDR3 is 13 residues. V lost 6 bases, J lost 10 bases, and 7 bases stayed unmatched. The CDR3 spells CASSRLTSGEQFF. The CDR3 coding sequence is TGTGCCAGCAGCCGACTGACTAGCGGAGAGCAGTTCTTC.

This chain joins TRBV5-4 and TRBJ2-3; D is perhaps TRBD2 (6 bases). The CDR3 length is 14 residues. The ends were cut back, 1 base at V and 5 bases at J, with 11 bases in the middle. CDR1 is SGHNT, CDR2 YYREEE, per germline (reference sequence). CDR3 in amino acids: CASSLRGWLDTQYF. As DNA, the CDR3 is TGTGCCAGCAGCTTGCGGGGGTGGTTAGATACGCAGTATTTT.

The gene calls are TRBV6-1 and TRBJ1-4; TRBD1 might be the D (5 bases). CDR1 and CDR2 from the germline V gene are MNHNS and SASEGT. This CDR3 spans 15 amino acids. The V and J ends lost 3 bases and 3 bases respectively, with 11 bases between them. The CDR3 region has the DNA TGTGCCAGCAGTGACCGGGGGGGTTCTAATGAAAAACTGTTTTTT. As protein: CASSDRGGSNEKLFF.

The CDR3, as DNA: TGTGCCAGCAGTGACCGAAGGGGGGGGACAGGGGAAGGCTACACCTTC. Translating gives CASSDRRGGTGEGYTF. This chain uses TRBV2 with TRBJ1-2; 10 nucleotides line up with TRBD1. Looked up from germline, CDR1 is SNHLY and CDR2 is FYNNEI. V lost 3 bases and J lost 8; bases outside the gene matches: 12. CDR3 length: 16 amino acids. Full variable domain (remainder filled in from reference TRBV2 and TRBJ1-2): EPEVTQTPSHQVTQMGQEVILRCVPISNHLYFYWYRQILGQKVEFLVSFYNNEISEKSEIFDDQFSVERPDGSNFTLKIRSTKLEDSAMYFCASSDRRGGTGEGYTFGSGTRLTVV.

The rearrangement links TRBV19 to TRBJ1-5, with a possible D match to TRBD1 (5 bases). The CDR3 sequence is 16 residues long. V was trimmed by 1 base and J by 2 bases, leaving 12 bases between them. Germline V gene lookup returns CDR1 LNHDA and CDR2 SQIVND (reference sequence). The CDR3 here is CASSIVGANGNQPQHF. CDR3 sequence (DNA): TGTGCCAGTAGTATAGTTGGGGCGAACGGCAATCAGCCCCAGCATTTT.

This chain uses TRBV29-1 with TRBJ2-3, with D uncertain. Trimming removed 4 bases from V and 2 bases from J, with 13 bases in between. The CDR3 is made up of 14 amino acids. Germline-derived CDR1 and CDR2 are SQVTM and ANQGSEA. For the CDR3, the DNA is TGCAGCGTTGCCATGAGGCCCTTCACAGATACGCAGTATTTT. Translated, it gives CSVAMRPFTDTQYF.

The V call is TRBV7-9, the J call TRBJ2-4; 10 bases fit TRBD1. There are 15 residues in the CDR3. V gave up 3 bases and J gave up 5 bases; unmatched junction bases: 4. Germline V gene lookup returns CDR1 SEHNR and CDR2 FQNEAQ (reference sequence). CDR3 sequence: CASSFRDRGENIQYF. CDR3 nucleotides: TGTGCCAGCAGCTTCCGGGACAGGGGTGAAAACATTCAGTACTTC.

The chain couples TRBV19 to TRBJ1-1; no clear D. Germline V gene lookup returns CDR1 LNHDA and CDR2 SQIVND (reference sequence). The CDR3 has 11 residues. V was trimmed by 8 bases and J by 11 bases, leaving 15 bases between them. The CDR3 nucleotides are TGTGCCAGTTCGTCCGGGATGTACGCTTTCTTT. It translates to CASSSGMYAFF.

The gene calls are TRBV3-1 (or the pseudogene TRBV3-2) and TRBJ1-2, with D tentatively TRBD1 (5 bases). CDR3 length: 15 residues. Germline values: CDR1 LGHDT, CDR2 YNNKEL (reference sequence). Trimming removed 0 bases at V and 0 bases at J, with 8 bases between. Here the CDR3 reads CASSQDSRANYGYTF. CDR3 nucleotides: TGTGCCAGCAGCCAAGATTCCAGGGCTAACTATGGCTACACCTTC.

The chain has TRBV11-3 and TRBJ2-1; D might be TRBD1 (5 bases). CDR3 size: 14 residues. Germline loops: CDR1 SGHNT, CDR2 YENEEA. The V gene lost 5 bases and the J gene lost 0 bases, with 8 bases spanning the gap. CDR3 coding DNA: TGTGCCAGCAGCCCCCAGGGCTCCTACAATGAGCAGTTCTTC. This encodes CASSPQGSYNEQFF.

This clone showed up just once. CDR3: CAISDQGGGSTDTQYF. The CDR3 DNA is TGTGCCATCAGTGACCAAGGGGGAGGGAGCACAGATACGCAGTATTTT. This rearrangement joins TRBV10-3 to TRBJ2-3; D possibly corresponds to TRBD2 (7 bases). The V gene's germline CDR1 is ENHRY and CDR2 SYGVKD. V lost 3 bases to trimming and J lost 0 bases, with 13 bases between them. This CDR3 contains 16 residues.

The chain couples TRBV7-3 to TRBJ2-7; TRBD2 matches 10 bases. Germline assignment: CDR1 SGHTA and CDR2 FQGTGA. This CDR3 is built from 16 residues. V lost 0 bases and J lost 7; bases outside the gene matches: 9. The CDR3 sequence is CASSLTSLAGAREQYF. CDR3 nucleotide sequence: TGTGCCAGCAGCTTAACGAGCCTAGCGGGAGCCAGAGAGCAGTACTTC.

The gene calls are TRBV19 and TRBJ2-3, with a tentative D call TRBD2 (5 bases). V was cut by 5 bases and J by 4 bases, with 13 bases left in between. The germline gives CDR1 LNHDA, CDR2 SQIVND (reference sequence). The CDR3 runs to 14 residues. For the CDR3, the DNA is TGTGCCAGTAGTGATCCGGGGTTCGCAGATACGCAGTATTTT. As protein: CASSDPGFADTQYF.

The sample holds one count of this clone. The chain recombines TRBV19 with TRBJ1-1, with no clear D. Trimming removed 5 bases at V and 7 bases at J, with 8 bases between. Germline lookup yields CDR1 LNHDA and CDR2 SQIVND (reference sequence). The CDR3 has 11 residues. The CDR3 DNA follows: TGTGCCAGTAGTGACCGGGATGAAGCTTTCTTT. Amino acids: CASSDRDEAFF.

The DNA of the CDR3 is TGTGCCAGCAGCCCCGTAGCGGGGGCCTACGAGCAGTACTTC. Its protein product is CASSPVAGAYEQYF. This chain joins TRBV5-4 and TRBJ2-7; 9 bases line up with TRBD2. The CDR3 extends over 14 amino acids. Germline CDR1 SGHNT, CDR2 YYREEE (reference sequence). J was trimmed by 2 bases and V by 4 bases; bases with no gene match: 4. The full variable domain, its missing parts supplied by reference TRBV5-4 and TRBJ2-7, is ETGVTQSPTHLIKTRGQQVTLRCSSQSGHNTVSWYQQALGQGPQFIFQYYREEENGRGNFPPRFSGLQFPNYSSELNVNALELDDSALYLCASSPVAGAYEQYFGPGTRLTVT.

The gene calls are TRBV7-3 and TRBJ2-2; D unresolved. CDR1 is SGHTA, CDR2 FQGTGA, per germline. V was trimmed by 3 bases and J by 1 base, leaving 24 bases between them. This CDR3 spans 20 amino acids. The CDR3 region is CASSFDRFPIGEKNTGELFF. CDR3 DNA sequence: TGTGCCAGCAGCTTTGACCGATTCCCCATCGGAGAAAAGAACACCGGGGAGCTGTTTTTT.